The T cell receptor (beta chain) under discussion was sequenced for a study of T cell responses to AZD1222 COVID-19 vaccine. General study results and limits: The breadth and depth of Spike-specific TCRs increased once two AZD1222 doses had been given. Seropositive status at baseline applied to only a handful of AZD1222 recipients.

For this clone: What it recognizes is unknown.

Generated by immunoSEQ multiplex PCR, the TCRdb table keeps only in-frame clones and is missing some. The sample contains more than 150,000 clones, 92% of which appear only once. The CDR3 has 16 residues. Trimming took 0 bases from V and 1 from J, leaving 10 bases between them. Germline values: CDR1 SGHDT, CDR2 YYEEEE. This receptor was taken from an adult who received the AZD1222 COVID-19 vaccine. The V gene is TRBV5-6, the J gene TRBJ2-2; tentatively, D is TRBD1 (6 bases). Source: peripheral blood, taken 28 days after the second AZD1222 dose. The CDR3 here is CASSLVGGWNTGELFF. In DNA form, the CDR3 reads TGTGCCAGCAGCTTGGTTGGGGGCTGGAACACCGGGGAGCTGTTTTTT.